A single TCR beta chain is shown here with its context. V was pared by 4 bases and J by 1 base, with 6 bases of the junction left unmatched. Looked up from germline, CDR1 is KGHSH and CDR2 is LQKENI. The CDR3 spans 15 residues. In the authors' workflow: Amplification of reference gene primers provided the estimated nucleated cell counts. Data came from immunoSEQ multiplex PCR; TCRdb stores just in-frame clones and leaves some out. V, J and clone size derive from that table, while D and trimming were established from the DNA sequence. The sample contains roughly 110,000 clones, approximately 88% of which appear only once. This sample is part of a study of blood T cell repertoires in COVID-19. Study summary: Acute-phase and convalescent COVID-19 samples originated in the United States, Italy and Spain. PBMCs, B-cell-depleted T cells, or T cells provided the cDNA or gDNA that made up the material.

The sequenced material came from peripheral blood. The sequence came from a man aged 45 to 65 with active or convalescent COVID-19. The chain links TRBV18 to TRBJ1-1, with 7 positions matching TRBD1. The CDR3 loop reads CASSRLTGKNTEAFF. CDR3 bases: TGTGCCAGCTCACGATTGACAGGGAAGAACACTGAAGCTTTCTTT.